This T cell receptor (beta chain) is from a study of a mutant IDH1 vaccine in newly diagnosed glioma. In the study overall: Earlier treatment was radiotherapy, temozolomide, or both, with most getting both.

Comment on this clone: Antigen unknown.

From germline, CDR1 is SEHNR and CDR2 FQNEAQ (reference sequence). CDR3 length: 15 residues. The V end was cut by 6 bases, the J end by 7 bases, with 18 bases between. Overall study results and limits: 93.3% of patients showed vaccine-induced immune responses across multiple MHC alleles. Pseudoprogression apparently tracked independently of changes in top peripheral T cell clonotypes.

Generated by immunoSEQ multiplex PCR, the TCRdb table keeps only in-frame clones and is missing some. The sample records some 66,000 clones, about 85% being singletons. Regarding time point: week 35, safety follow-up. Every single dose of the vaccine, 300 ug of mutant IDH1 20-mer peptide, came with topical imiquimod. The sequencing used PBMCs, collected from a glioma patient whose treatment included an IDH1 peptide vaccine. This TCR derives from a man aged 25 to 40 with glioma. The chain recombines TRBV7-9 with TRBJ1-4, with D possibly matching TRBD1 (6 bases). The CDR3 loop is CASRGWGGDGEKLFF. CDR3 nucleotide sequence: TGTGCCAGCAGGGGCTGGGGGGGCGATGGTGAAAAACTGTTTTTT.